These T cell receptor beta chains were read from a single sample in a study of blood T cell repertoires in COVID-19. Data came from immunoSEQ multiplex PCR; TCRdb stores just in-frame clones and leaves some out. The table lists approximately 460,000 clones, roughly nine tenths of them singletons, with about 1% in the top ten. The specimen was peripheral blood. Receptors originate from a man aged 18 to 30 with COVID-19, enrolled during active disease. The CDR3 runs from the conserved cysteine through the conserved F or W. The order of the fields is D gene, clone size, V gene, J gene, CDR3 DNA, CDR3 protein. A D gene is named only where the DNA matches it firmly. The listing skips clone size in some rows; elsewhere it reads once, few, many or a size class.

>.|.|TRBV5-1|TRBJ2-5
TGCGCCAGCAGCTTGGCCGTCATAACAGGCCTGGCAGAGACCCAGTACTTC
CASSLAVITGLAETQYF
>TRBD2|.|TRBV24-1|TRBJ2-1
TGTGCCACGGGGAAATCGGGGGGGAACTACAATGAGCAGTTCTTC
CATGKSGGNYNEQFF
>.|once|TRBV27|TRBJ2-2
TGTGCCAGCAGTTTCAGGCCCAACACCGGGGAGCTGTTTTTT
CASSFRPNTGELFF
>.|few|TRBV14|TRBJ1-3
TGTGCCAGCAGCCAAGACAGGATCTCTGGAAACACCATATATTTT
CASSQDRISGNTIYF
>TRBD2|.|TRBV29-1|TRBJ2-1
TGCAGCGCACGACTAGCCGCCTACAATGAGCAGTTCTTC
CSARLAAYNEQFF
>.|.|TRBV14|TRBJ2-5
TGTGCCAGCAGCCAAACGACCCCGAGGGTCCAAGAGACCCAGTACTTC
CASSQTTPRVQETQYF
>TRBD1|.|TRBV28|TRBJ2-7
TGTGCCAGCAGTTACAGGGGGCCCCCCTACGAGCAGTACTTC
CASSYRGPPYEQYF
>.|.|TRBV4-1|TRBJ2-7
TGCGCCAGCAGCCAAGATGGACAGTCCTACGAGCAGTACTTC
CASSQDGQSYEQYF
>.|once|TRBV4-1|TRBJ1-5
TGCGCCAGCAGCCCGGGGGGTGGCAATCAGCCCCAGCATTTT
CASSPGGGNQPQHF
>TRBD1|.|TRBV11-2|TRBJ2-7
TGTGCCAGCAGCTCGTCGGGACAGAGCTACGAGCAGTACTTC
CASSSSGQSYEQYF
>.|.|TRBV5-1|TRBJ1-3
TGCGCCAGCAGCAACAGGTCCTCTGGAAACACCATATATTTT
CASSNRSSGNTIYF
>.|few|TRBV5-4|TRBJ2-5
TGTGCCAGCAGCTTGGTGAACTCCCAAGAGACCCAGTACTTC
CASSLVNSQETQYF
>.|.|TRBV2|TRBJ2-1
TGTGCCGGAGGGCGGCTAGCCAACAATGAGCAGTTCTTC
CAGGRLANNEQFF
>.|once|TRBV19|TRBJ1-1
TGTGCCAGTAGTATCGAACCTTACAAGAACACTGAAGCTTTCTTT
CASSIEPYKNTEAFF
>TRBD1|few|TRBV27|TRBJ1-2
TGTGCCAGCAGTACCCTACAGGGGCCTTTCTATGGCTACACCTTC
CASSTLQGPFYGYTF
>.|.|TRBV7-9|TRBJ1-3
TGTGCCAGCAGCTTAGGGCCCAACACCATATATTTT
CASSLGPNTIYF
>.|.|TRBV5-8|TRBJ2-1
TGTGCCAGCGGCCCCGGCACGGGGAGCGGATCCTACAATGAGCAGTTCTTC
CASGPGTGSGSYNEQFF
>.|.|TRBV10-1|TRBJ2-1
TGCGCCAGCAGTGCACGGGAAAGGAGCAATGAGCAGTTCTTC
CASSARERSNEQFF
>TRBD2|.|TRBV7-9|TRBJ2-5
TGTGCCAGCAGCTCTGATAGCGGGCAAATCCAAGAGACCCAGTACTTC
CASSSDSGQIQETQYF
>.|once|TRBV28|TRBJ1-2
TGTGCCAGCAGTTTTAACCCTACAGGGAAAATCACCTTC
CASSFNPTGKITF
>TRBD1|.|TRBV4-1|TRBJ2-7
TGCGCCAGCAGCCCGACAGGGTTTGGCTACGAGCAGTACTTC
CASSPTGFGYEQYF
>TRBD2|few|TRBV10-3|TRBJ2-7
TGTGCCATCAGTGAGCGGAGCGGGACCCTCTACGAGCAGTACTTC
CAISERSGTLYEQYF